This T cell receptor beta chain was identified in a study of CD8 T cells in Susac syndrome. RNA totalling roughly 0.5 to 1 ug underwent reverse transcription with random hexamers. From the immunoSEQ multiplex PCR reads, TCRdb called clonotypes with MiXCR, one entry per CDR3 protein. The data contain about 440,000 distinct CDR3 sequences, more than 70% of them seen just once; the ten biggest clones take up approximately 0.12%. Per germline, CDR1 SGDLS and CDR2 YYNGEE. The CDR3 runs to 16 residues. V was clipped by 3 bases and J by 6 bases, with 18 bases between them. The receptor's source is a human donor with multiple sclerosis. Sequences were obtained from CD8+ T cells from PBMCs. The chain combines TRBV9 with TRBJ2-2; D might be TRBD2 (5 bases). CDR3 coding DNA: TGTGCCAGCAGCGCCCAGGAGGCGGGTAAGGCCGGGGAGCTGTTTTTT. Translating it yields CASSAQEAGKAGELFF.